This T cell receptor beta chain was documented in a study of CD8 T cells in ankylosing spondylitis. Study-level points and caveats: Reported data indicate significant enrichment of disease-linked clones within matched ankylosing spondylitis synovial fluid.

This CDR3 has 11 residues. The V end lost 3 bases, the J end lost 15 bases, and 15 bases lay between the germline ends. The germline gives CDR1 DFQATT, CDR2 SNEGSKA (reference sequence). Making use of molecular barcodes, quantitative 5'-RACE generated TCR beta libraries. One entry per CDR3 protein results from TCRdb running MiXCR on the 5' RACE reads. The table lists 150,000 to 200,000 distinct CDR3 sequences, approximately 10% of them singletons. In regard to this clonotype: Its antigen is not identified.

Sequencing was performed on blood, either unsorted or a sorted T cell fraction (not recorded which). This chain uses TRBV20-1 with TRBJ2-1; no reliable D call. This receptor was taken from a female donor with ankylosing spondylitis or in good health (not recorded which). CDR3 sequence reads: CSASTTPAPFF. The CDR3 nucleotides are TGCAGTGCTAGCACTACCCCGGCCCCGTTCTTC.